A selection of T cell receptor beta chains follows, all from one sample in a study of CD8+ T cells in alopecia areata. Produced via immunoSEQ multiplex PCR; TCRdb's table is partial and in-frame only. This table holds approximately 120,000 clones, over 60% found once. Sequenced here: CD4+ T cells sorted from blood, sampled at week 4, from a patient treated with tofacitinib. Receptors were obtained from a human donor with alopecia areata. The CDR3 runs from the conserved cysteine through the conserved F or W. D genes are given only for firm matches. Clone size is not always given. Where it is, it says once, few, many or a class for expanded clones.

d_call j_call v_call clone_size cdr3_nt cdr3_aa
TRBD2 TRBJ2-3 TRBV7-2 NA TGTGCCAGCAGCCCCTCTATAGCGGGGGTCACAGATACGCAGTATTTT CASSPSIAGVTDTQYF
TRBD1 TRBJ2-7 TRBV5-6 NA TGTGCCAGCAGCTTGTTCGGGACAGGGTCTCACGAGCAGTACTTC CASSLFGTGSHEQYF
TRBD2 TRBJ2-3 TRBV9 NA TGTGCCAGCAGCCTTACTAGCGAAACAGATACGCAGTATTTT CASSLTSETDTQYF
NA TRBJ2-5 TRBV7-2 NA TGTGCCAGCAGCGAGTCCTTCCAAGAGACCCAGTACTTC CASSESFQETQYF
NA TRBJ2-5 TRBV29-1 NA TGCAGCGTTGTCGATCCGACCCAGTACTTC CSVVDPTQYF
NA TRBJ2-5 TRBV7-6 once TGTGCCAGCAGCCCCACCCGGACAAGCCAAGAGACCCAGTACTTC CASSPTRTSQETQYF
NA TRBJ1-1 TRBV6-6 few TGTGCCTCTTACCAGGGTATCAACACTGAAGCTTTCTTT CASYQGINTEAFF
TRBD1 TRBJ2-3 TRBV28 NA TGTGCCAGCAGTTCCGGACAGGGGCCAGATACGCAGTATTTT CASSSGQGPDTQYF
NA TRBJ1-1 TRBV5-5 few TGTGCCAGCAGTTTTCTCCGGGGGACTGAAGCTTTCTTT CASSFLRGTEAFF
NA TRBJ1-5 TRBV18 few TGTGCCAGCTCACCAAAGGCAGATCAGCCCCAGCATTTT CASSPKADQPQHF
NA TRBJ2-3 TRBV5-1 once TGCGCCAGCAGCTTGGTCCAGAACACAGATACGCAGTATTTT CASSLVQNTDTQYF
TRBD1 TRBJ1-4 TRBV9 NA TGTGCCAGCAGCAGATCAGGGGGCGCGGGCGAAAAACTGTTTTTT CASSRSGGAGEKLFF
TRBD1 TRBJ2-3 TRBV7-2 NA TGTGCCAGCAGCCTCCTCGCGCGTCCAGGGGGACATACGCAGTATTTT CASSLLARPGGHTQYF
TRBD2 TRBJ2-7 TRBV29-1 NA TGCAGCGTTGGTCCGGGGGGCTACGAGCAGTACTTC CSVGPGGYEQYF
TRBD2 TRBJ2-3 TRBV29-1 NA TGCAGCGTTAGTTCGGCGGGAGGGCCTTCAGATACGCAGTATTTT CSVSSAGGPSDTQYF
NA TRBJ1-3 TRBV29-1 NA TGCAGCGTTGACCACGAATCTGGAAACACCATATATTTT CSVDHESGNTIYF
NA TRBJ1-1 TRBV15 NA TGTGCCACCAGCAGAGATCGTAAGGGGGGGACTGAAGCTTTCTTT CATSRDRKGGTEAFF
NA TRBJ1-6 TRBV4-3 NA TGCGCCAGCAGCCAAGAACTATCCTATAATTCACCCCTCCACTTT CASSQELSYNSPLHF
NA TRBJ2-2 TRBV4-1 few TGCGCCAGCAGCCAAGTCCTCGATACTTGGAACGCCGGGGAGCTGTTTTTT CASSQVLDTWNAGELFF
NA TRBJ2-3 TRBV2 few TGTGCCAGCATTCGAACTGAAGCGGATACGCAGTATTTT CASIRTEADTQYF
NA TRBJ2-5 TRBV29-1 NA TGCAGCGTTGATAGTCGACAAGAGACCCAGTACTTC CSVDSRQETQYF
NA TRBJ1-1 TRBV29-1 NA TGCAGCGTTTCAAACGGACCGAACACTGAAGCTTTCTTT CSVSNGPNTEAFF
NA TRBJ2-7 TRBV5-6 NA TGTGCCAGCAGCCCGATACACAGATACGAGCAGTACTTC CASSPIHRYEQYF
TRBD2 TRBJ2-5 TRBV30 NA TGTGCCTGGAGAGCGGGGTCACGGGAGACCCAGTACTTC CAWRAGSRETQYF
NA TRBJ2-7 TRBV29-1 few TGCAGCGTTGTCGGAAAAAGCTCCTACGAGCAGTACTTC CSVVGKSSYEQYF
TRBD1 TRBJ2-1 TRBV5-1 NA TGCGCCAGCAGCTGGGATCCGGGACAGGGGGCTGTTAATGAGCAGTTCTTC CASSWDPGQGAVNEQFF
NA TRBJ2-1 TRBV11-2 NA TGTGCCAGCAGCTTAGTACCCGGATACAATGAGCAGTTCTTC CASSLVPGYNEQFF
NA TRBJ1-2 TRBV5-1 NA TGCGCCAGCAGCTTGATTGCTGAGTCAGGGAGAGATGGCTACACCTTC CASSLIAESGRDGYTF
NA TRBJ2-5 TRBV30 NA TGTGCCTGGAGTGAGACGGCGGAGACCCAGTACTTC CAWSETAETQYF
TRBD1 TRBJ2-1 TRBV18 few TGTGCCAGCTCACCACTTCTCGGGACAGGGGGCGAGAATGAGCAGTTCTTC CASSPLLGTGGENEQFF
NA TRBJ2-3 TRBV29-1 NA TGCAGCGTTGGTCGGGAAACAGATACGCAGTATTTT CSVGRETDTQYF
NA TRBJ1-5 TRBV7-9 NA TGTGCCAGCAGCTTAGAGTCCGATCAGCCCCAGCATTTT CASSLESDQPQHF
NA TRBJ2-3 TRBV19 NA TGTGCCAGTAGTCTCACAGGGACCCGCACAGATACGCAGTATTTT CASSLTGTRTDTQYF
NA TRBJ2-7 TRBV5-1 NA TGCGCCAGCAGCTCCACCGAGGGGGGTTTGGAAGAGCAGTACTTC CASSSTEGGLEEQYF
NA TRBJ2-5 TRBV29-1 NA TGCAGCGTTGGCGTCCGGGGGAGGGAGACCCAGTACTTC CSVGVRGRETQYF
TRBD1 TRBJ1-1 TRBV30 once TGTGCCTGGGCGTCAGGGGGGTATGAAGCTTTCTTT CAWASGGYEAFF
TRBD2 TRBJ2-2 TRBV7-3 NA TGTGCCAGCAGCTTATTGGGACTAGCGGGATTGCACACCGGGGAGCTGTTTTTT CASSLLGLAGLHTGELFF
TRBD1 TRBJ1-4 TRBV4-3 few TGCGCCAGCAGCCAAGAACCGGGACAGGGGGCAGAAAAACTGTTTTTT CASSQEPGQGAEKLFF
NA TRBJ2-3 TRBV2 NA TGTGCCAGCAGCCGCGGGAAGGGAACAGATACGCAGTATTTT CASSRGKGTDTQYF
NA TRBJ2-7 TRBV5-1 NA TGCGCCAGCAGCCCCCGGACAGCCCTTGGGGAGCAGTACTTC CASSPRTALGEQYF
TRBD1 TRBJ1-4 TRBV9 NA TGTGCCAGCAGCCCACGGGCAGGGGGCCCTGAAAAACTGTTTTTT CASSPRAGGPEKLFF
TRBD1 TRBJ1-2 TRBV13 NA TGTGCCAGCAGCCGGGGACAGATTGGCTACACCTTC CASSRGQIGYTF
TRBD1 TRBJ2-5 TRBV30 NA TGTGCCTGGAGCCCCGGGACAGGGTTGTGGGAGACCCAGTACTTC CAWSPGTGLWETQYF
NA TRBJ1-1 TRBV6-6 once TGTGCCAGCAGAAGACAGACCATGAACACTGAAGCTTTCTTT CASRRQTMNTEAFF
NA TRBJ1-4 TRBV30 NA TGTGCCTGGAGTAGGCAGCCAGGAAAACTGTTTTTT CAWSRQPGKLFF
TRBD1 TRBJ1-1 TRBV30 NA TGTGCCTGGAGTGTACAGGGGGAAGCTTTCTTT CAWSVQGEAFF